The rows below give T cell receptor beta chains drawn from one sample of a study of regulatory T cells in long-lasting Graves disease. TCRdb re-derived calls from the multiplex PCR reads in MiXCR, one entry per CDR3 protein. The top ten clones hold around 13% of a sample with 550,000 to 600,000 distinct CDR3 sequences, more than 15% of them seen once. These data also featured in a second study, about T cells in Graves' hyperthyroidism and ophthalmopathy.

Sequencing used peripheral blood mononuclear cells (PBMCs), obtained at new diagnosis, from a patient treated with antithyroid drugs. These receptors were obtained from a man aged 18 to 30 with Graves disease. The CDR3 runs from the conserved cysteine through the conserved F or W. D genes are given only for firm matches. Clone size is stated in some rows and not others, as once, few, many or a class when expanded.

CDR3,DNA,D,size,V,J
CASSYSTSGRANNAYNEQFF,TGTGCCAGCAGTTACTCAACTAGCGGGAGGGCCAACAATGCCTACAATGAGCAGTTCTTC,TRBD2,many,TRBV6-5,TRBJ2-1
CASSYLYRGSSNQPQHF,TGTGCCAGCAGTTACCTCTACAGGGGGAGTAGCAATCAGCCCCAGCATTTT,TRBD1,NA,TRBV6-5,TRBJ1-5
CASSWAGGSGNEQFF,TGTGCCAGCAGTTGGGCAGGAGGTTCAGGCAATGAGCAGTTCTTC,NA,NA,TRBV25-1,TRBJ2-1
CASSLGEVGTGELFF,TGTGCCAGCAGTTTAGGGGAAGTTGGGACCGGGGAGCTGTTTTTT,NA,many,TRBV12-3/TRBV12-4,TRBJ2-2
CSVELGDRQPYYGYTF,TGCAGCGTTGAATTAGGGGACAGGCAGCCGTACTATGGCTACACCTTC,TRBD1,NA,TRBV29-1,TRBJ1-2
CASSNQGTGELFF,TGTGCCAGCAGTAACCAGGGTACCGGGGAGCTGTTTTTT,NA,many,TRBV2,TRBJ2-2
CASRPFSGRAPGELFF,TGTGCCAGCAGACCCTTTAGCGGGAGGGCCCCCGGGGAGCTGTTTTTT,TRBD2,many,TRBV6-1,TRBJ2-2
CASSPPTGVGETQYF,TGTGCCAGCTCACCACCGACGGGAGTGGGGGAGACCCAGTACTTC,NA,many,TRBV18,TRBJ2-5
CASSQGDRHEQYF,TGTGCCAGCAGCCAAGGGGATCGCCACGAGCAGTACTTC,NA,NA,TRBV4-2,TRBJ2-7
CASSNGGLAITYEQYF,TGTGCCAGCAGTAACGGGGGACTAGCGATTACCTACGAGCAGTACTTC,TRBD2,NA,TRBV6-1,TRBJ2-7
CAIRGNTEAFF,TGTGCCATCAGGGGCAACACCGAAGCTTTCTTT,NA,many,TRBV10-3,TRBJ1-1
CASSPEAATPYEQYF,TGTGCCAGCAGCCCCGAAGCGGCTACCCCCTACGAGCAGTACTTC,NA,few,TRBV9,TRBJ2-7